Each of the 26 T cell receptor beta chains below was sequenced from the same sample in a study of T-cell memory formation after mild COVID-19. Each CDR3 protein gets one entry after TCRdb re-called the 5' RACE reads with MiXCR. The sample has 300,000 to 350,000 distinct CDR3 sequences; under 15% are singletons. Sample: PBMCs or a T cell subset sorted from them (not recorded which). These receptors were taken from a man younger than 35 who had mild COVID-19 (a few samples of this study predate the infection). Cell type and time point are not known.

This clonotype was seen a handful of times. The chain joins TRBV2 to TRBJ1-5; the D is unclear. Deletions cut 3 bases from V and 9 bases from J, with 6 bases between. The CDR3 has 11 residues. CDR1 is SNHLY and CDR2 is FYNNEI in the germline V gene. DNA for the CDR3: TGTGCCAGCAGTGAGGCTGGGCCCCAGCATTTT. It is translated as CASSEAGPQHF.

The gene calls are TRBV15 and TRBJ1-5; D perhaps matches TRBD1 (5 bases). This CDR3 is 17 amino acids long. Germline V lookup: CDR1 LNHNV, CDR2 YYDKDF (reference sequence). V was shortened by 3 bases and J by 4 bases, with 19 bases between the two germline ends. CDR3 nucleotide sequence: TGTGCCACCAGCAGGAGCCCGGGACGGGCGGGAAATCAGCCCCAGCATTTT. Encoded protein: CATSRSPGRAGNQPQHF. The whole variable domain, remainder taken from reference TRBV15 and TRBJ1-5, is DAMVIQNPRYQVTQFGKPVTLSCSQTLNHNVMYWYQQKSSQAPKLLFHYYDKDFNNEADTPDNFQSRRPNTSFCFLDIRSPGLGDTAMYLCATSRSPGRAGNQPQHFGDGTRLSIL.

This clonotype was counted a few times. The chain is built from TRBV27 and TRBJ2-7; possible D gene TRBD2, 5 bases. There are 16 residues in the CDR3. Germline V lookup: CDR1 MNHEY, CDR2 SMNVEV (reference sequence). V shed 4 bases and J shed 1 base, with 17 bases lying between them. This CDR3 reads CASSSSSTTGSYEQYF. In DNA form, the CDR3 reads TGTGCCAGCAGTTCCTCCTCGACGACGGGATCCTACGAGCAGTACTTC.

This chain links TRBV2 with TRBJ2-1; TRBD2 matches at 13 bases. Trimming took 8 bases from V and 12 from J; bases not matched to a gene: 10. Germline CDR1 and CDR2: SNHLY and FYNNEI. This CDR3 region has 14 residues. CDR3 sequence: CASGTSGGAFGQFF. The DNA of the CDR3 is TGTGCCAGCGGTACTAGCGGGGGGGCCTTTGGGCAGTTCTTC.

The chain recombines TRBV18 with TRBJ2-3; D might be TRBD1 (6 bases). Per germline, CDR1 KGHSH and CDR2 LQKENI. The length of the CDR3 is 15 residues. V gave up 6 bases and J gave up 0 bases, with 13 bases separating them. CDR3 amino acids: CASSPGQHSTDTQYF. DNA for the CDR3: TGTGCCAGCTCCCCCGGACAGCATAGCACAGATACGCAGTATTTT.

The rearrangement joins TRBV3-1 to TRBJ2-7; D gene unclear. The V gene's germline CDR1 is LGHDT and CDR2 YNNKEL (reference sequence). The CDR3 has 16 residues. Trimming left V 0 bases short and J 3 bases short, with 15 bases between. CDR3 region: CASSQDEGGSNYEQYF. DNA of the CDR3: TGTGCCAGCAGCCAAGATGAAGGTGGATCAAACTACGAGCAGTACTTC.

The chain combines TRBV6-5 with TRBJ2-7, with D unresolved. V lost 2 bases and J 0 bases, leaving 11 bases between the germline ends. This CDR3 region has 15 residues. The germline V gene has CDR1 MNHEY and CDR2 SVGAGI. The CDR3 is CASSYGMGNSYEQYV. In DNA, the CDR3 is TGTGCCAGCAGTTACGGGATGGGGAACTCCTACGAGCAGTACGTC.

This clonotype was recorded at least ten times. The gene calls are TRBV6-2 or TRBV6-3 and TRBJ2-5; no reliable D call. Trimming removed 8 bases at V and 5 bases at J, with 12 bases between. The CDR3 covers 12 residues. Germline V gene sequence: CDR1 MNHEY, CDR2 SVGEGT. CDR3 amino acids: CASAASEETQYF. CDR3 DNA: TGTGCCAGCGCCGCATCGGAGGAGACCCAGTACTTC.

V and J are TRBV20-1 and TRBJ2-3; D call uncertain. Germline V lookup: CDR1 DFQATT, CDR2 SNEGSKA (reference sequence). Trimming cost V 5 bases and J 6 bases, with 9 bases left between them. The CDR3 is 11 residues long. In DNA, the CDR3 is TGCAGTGCTGACATGGGGGATACGCAGTATTTT. Translation: CSADMGDTQYF.

The chain recombines TRBV10-3 with TRBJ2-7; TRBD1 agrees at 8 bases. The CDR3 contains 14 residues. Germline values: CDR1 ENHRY, CDR2 SYGVKD. The ends lost 7 bases at V and 1 base at J; junction bases unmatched: 6. The CDR3 DNA reads as TGTGCCATCAATTCCGGGACAGGATCCTACGAGCAGTACTTC. Encoded protein: CAINSGTGSYEQYF.

The chain employs TRBV20-1 and TRBJ2-7, with D unresolved. Germline V gives CDR1 DFQATT, CDR2 SNEGSKA (reference sequence). This CDR3 region has 14 residues. V was shortened by 6 bases and J by 3 bases, with 18 bases between the two germline ends. This CDR3 reads CSAIPGVGGYEQYV. The CDR3 DNA sequence: TGCAGTGCCATCCCGGGCGTGGGCGGCTACGAGCAGTACGTC.

The rearrangement uses TRBV18 and TRBJ2-7; D remains ambiguous. V was trimmed by 3 bases and J by 1 base, leaving 10 bases between them. Germline V CDR1 and CDR2: KGHSH, LQKENI. The CDR3 is made up of 14 amino acids. For the CDR3, the DNA is TGTGCCAGCTCACCCGAGCAGACTTCCTACGAGCAGTACGTC. It translates to CASSPEQTSYEQYV.

The V and J genes are TRBV30 and TRBJ2-3; 12 bases agree with TRBD2. V lost 3 bases and J lost 7; bases outside the gene matches: 14. Germline V gene sequence: CDR1 GTSNPN, CDR2 SVGIG (reference sequence). The CDR3 is 17 amino acids. The CDR3 nucleotides are TGTGCCTGGAGCGATGACGGACTAGCGGGGATGTGGAATACGCAGTATTTT. Its protein is CAWSDDGLAGMWNTQYF.

The rearrangement uses TRBV7-9 and TRBJ2-7; TRBD1 might be the D (6 bases). Germline CDR1 is SEHNR and CDR2 is FQNEAQ (reference sequence). The length of the CDR3 is 13 residues. The germline V and J ends were trimmed by 0 bases and 4 bases, with 7 bases remaining between them. The CDR3, as DNA: TGTGCCAGCAGCTTAGCGGGACATTACGAGCAGTACGTC. This sequence encodes CASSLAGHYEQYV.

The V call is TRBV20-1, the J call TRBJ2-7; TRBD2 matches at 8 bases. The CDR3 sequence is 15 residues long. With 0 bases clipped from V and 0 bases from J, the junction kept 4 bases outside the gene matches. The V gene's germline CDR1 is DFQATT and CDR2 SNEGSKA (reference sequence). CDR3: CSARDPGGLSYEQYF. DNA for the CDR3: TGCAGTGCTAGAGACCCGGGAGGGCTCTCCTACGAGCAGTACTTC.

For this clonotype: One end of the junction does not line up with germline, which may come from a read error. The CDR3 DNA sequence: TGTGCCAGCAGCTCAGGACATACCTCTGAGGCCAACGTCCTGACTTTC. Translating gives CASSSGHTSEANVLTF. The chain is built from TRBV7-2 and TRBJ2-6, with a weak D call TRBD1 (5 bases). The CDR3 has 16 amino acids. Per germline, CDR1 SGHTA and CDR2 FQGNSA.

In this sample, this clonotype turned up a few times. This rearrangement joins TRBV6-5 to TRBJ1-1; D ambiguous. V dropped 6 bases and J dropped 5 bases, with 13 bases sitting between them. The CDR3 runs to 13 residues. The V gene's germline CDR1 is MNHEY and CDR2 SVGAGI. This chain's CDR3 is CASSPRRLTEAFF. The CDR3 DNA is TGTGCCAGCAGCCCGCGAAGGCTGACTGAAGCTTTCTTT.

This chain uses TRBV20-1 with TRBJ1-4; no clear D gene. The CDR3 runs to 18 residues. From germline, CDR1 is DFQATT and CDR2 SNEGSKA (reference sequence). Trimming removed 4 bases from V and 3 bases from J, with 24 bases in between. The DNA for the CDR3 is TGCAGTGCTACTTCCATTGTGGAGGGAGGATTAGCTAATGAAAAACTGTTTTTT. This encodes CSATSIVEGGLANEKLFF.

This clonotype was detected only a few times. The rearrangement joins TRBV4-1 to TRBJ1-5, with D uncertain. The V gene lost 0 bases and the J gene lost 0 bases, with 6 bases spanning the gap. This CDR3 has 15 residues. The germline gives CDR1 MGHRA, CDR2 YSYEKL. CDR3 sequence reads: CASSQEAASNQPQHF. CDR3 bases: TGCGCCAGCAGCCAAGAGGCAGCTAGCAATCAGCCCCAGCATTTT.

DNA of the CDR3: TGTGCCAGCACCAGACCGGGACAACTTGGAAACACCATATATTTT. Amino acid sequence: CASTRPGQLGNTIYF. The rearrangement links TRBV6-2 or TRBV6-3 to TRBJ1-3; tentative D call: TRBD1 (6 bases). Per germline, CDR1 MNHEY and CDR2 SVGEGT. The CDR3 is 15 amino acids. The V end was cut by 7 bases, the J end by 3 bases, with 16 bases between.

This clonotype turned up a few times. The CDR3 DNA follows: TGCAGTGCTAGAGATCATACAGGGGGGGCAAAACTGTTTTTT. Residues: CSARDHTGGAKLFF. The genes are TRBV20-1 and TRBJ1-4; 8 bases line up with TRBD1. CDR1 and CDR2 (germline): DFQATT, SNEGSKA (reference sequence). The CDR3 is made up of 14 amino acids. The trim removed 0 bases at V and 10 bases at J, leaving 7 bases unmatched.

This clonotype was recorded only once. V usage is TRBV20-1 and J usage is TRBJ2-7; maybe TRBD1 (6 bases). Between the trimmed V and J ends, which lost 1 base and 4 bases, there was a span of 11 bases. CDR3 length: 13 residues. Germline assignment: CDR1 DFQATT and CDR2 SNEGSKA (reference sequence). CDR3 in amino acids: CSARGEGDYEQYV. The CDR3 DNA sequence: TGCAGTGCTAGAGGAGAGGGGGATTACGAGCAGTACGTC.

As DNA, the CDR3 is TGCAGTGCTAACGTCCCCCGGTCGGTCGAGCAGTACGTC. Protein product: CSANVPRSVEQYV. The rearrangement joins TRBV20-1 to TRBJ2-7; no firm D call. CDR1 DFQATT and CDR2 SNEGSKA come from the germline V gene (reference sequence). The V gene lost 4 bases and the J gene lost 6 bases, with 16 bases spanning the gap. The CDR3 totals 13 residues.

This clonotype came up a few times. This sequence joins TRBV28 and TRBJ1-1, with unresolved D. The CDR3 is 12 amino acids. V was cut by 7 bases and J by 9 bases, with 15 bases left in between. Germline lookup yields CDR1 MDHEN and CDR2 SYDVKM. The CDR3 loop is CASNFHSGKAFF. The CDR3 nucleotides are TGTGCCAGCAATTTTCACTCCGGAAAAGCTTTCTTT. Supplemented by reference TRBV28 and TRBJ1-1, the full variable domain reads DVKVTQSSRYLVKRTGEKVFLECVQDMDHENMFWYRQDPGLGLRLIYFSYDVKMKEKGDIPEGYSVSREKKERFSLILESASTNQTSMYLCASNFHSGKAFFGQGTRLTVV.

At least ten counts were recorded for this clonotype. CDR3 residues: CASSAYRGQETQYF. As DNA, the CDR3 is TGTGCCAGCAGCGCATACAGGGGCCAAGAGACCCAGTACTTC. The chain is built from TRBV7-8 and TRBJ2-5, with TRBD1 matching over 7 bases. The ends lost 5 bases at V and 1 base at J; junction bases unmatched: 4. The CDR3 sequence is 14 residues long. Germline CDR1 reads SGHVS; CDR2 reads FQNEAQ.

This clonotype showed up just a few times. The chain links TRBV29-1 to TRBJ2-5; D possibly uses TRBD1 or TRBD2 (5 bases each). Germline V gives CDR1 SQVTM, CDR2 ANQGSEA. This CDR3 spans 13 amino acids. The V end lost 7 bases, the J end lost 4 bases, and 16 bases lay between the germline ends. The CDR3 nucleotides read TGCAGCGCCGCACGGGGCCGGGGAGAGACCCAGTACTTC. Its protein product is CSAARGRGETQYF.